The 20 T cell receptor beta chains reported below all come from one sample, sequenced in a study of T cell responses to AZD1222 COVID-19 vaccine. The table came from immunoSEQ multiplex PCR; TCRdb's copy has only in-frame clones and leaves some out. The sample shows 120,000 or so clones, about nine tenths of them seen only once. The source was peripheral blood, collected on day 0 of AZD1222 vaccination. These receptors were collected from an adult in good health.

The rearrangement links TRBV2 to TRBJ1-5, with unresolved D. The CDR3 has 14 amino acids. The germline V gene encodes CDR1 SNHLY and CDR2 FYNNEI. V was shortened by 3 bases and J by 2 bases, with 8 bases between the two germline ends. Written as DNA, the CDR3 is TGTGCCAGCAGTGATTCCCTTGGCAATCAGCCCCAGCATTTT. Translated: CASSDSLGNQPQHF.

The V gene is TRBV7-2, the J gene TRBJ2-1, with TRBD2 identical over 14 bases. This CDR3 has 16 amino acids. The V gene's germline CDR1 is SGHTA and CDR2 FQGNSA. J gave up 7 bases and V 4 bases, and 6 bases lay outside the gene matches. CDR3 bases: TGTGCCAGCAGCTCCCCGGGACTAGCGGGAGAAAATGAGCAGTTCTTC. As protein: CASSSPGLAGENEQFF.

The chain employs TRBV7-9 and TRBJ2-2; perhaps D is TRBD1 or TRBD2 (6 bases each). Germline V gene lookup returns CDR1 SEHNR and CDR2 FQNEAQ (reference sequence). V was pared by 6 bases and J by 7 bases, with 15 bases between. This CDR3 is 14 amino acids long. CDR3 sequence reads: CASRRGESGGELFF. The CDR3 DNA follows: TGTGCCAGCAGGAGGGGGGAATCAGGCGGGGAGCTGTTTTTT.

The V call is TRBV28, the J call TRBJ1-2; D may be TRBD1 (5 bases). Germline-derived CDR1 and CDR2 are MDHEN and SYDVKM. V was cut by 3 bases and J by 5 bases, with 10 bases left in between. This CDR3 contains 13 residues. Here the CDR3 DNA reads TGTGCCAGCAGTTTGGGACTTCGGTATGGCTACACCTTC. Amino acids: CASSLGLRYGYTF.

This clone was detected a few times. V and J are TRBV12-3 or TRBV12-4 and TRBJ1-5; D remains unclear. The CDR3 totals 12 residues. The V gene lost 3 bases and the J gene lost 4 bases, with 4 bases spanning the gap. For the CDR3, the DNA is TGTGCCAGCAGTTTGGCAAATCAGCCCCAGCATTTT. Its translation is CASSLANQPQHF.

This clone occurred once. Other DNA sequences in the same sample also yield this CDR3. The J gene is TRBJ2-1, the V gene TRBV30; 7 nucleotides line up with TRBD2. The germline gives CDR1 GTSNPN, CDR2 SVGIG (reference sequence). The junction had 3 bases not matched to a gene; V was cut back by 2 bases and J by 2 bases. The CDR3 length is 14 residues. CDR3 protein: CAWSRGGPYNEQFF. CDR3 nucleotide sequence: TGTGCCTGGAGTCGCGGGGGACCCTACAATGAGCAGTTCTTC.

This sequence joins TRBV7-2 and TRBJ2-1; 9 bases align to TRBD2. Germline V gives CDR1 SGHTA, CDR2 FQGNSA. This CDR3 comprises 17 residues. V trimming: 2 bases; J trimming: 2 bases; junction bases outside the gene matches: 7. The CDR3 region has the DNA TGTGCCAGCAGCTTAATAGCGGGAGAGGGCCCCTACAATGAGCAGTTCTTC. Translated, it gives CASSLIAGEGPYNEQFF.

The chain links TRBV5-1 to TRBJ2-2; D is ambiguous. Germline CDR1 SGHRS, CDR2 YFSETQ. Trimming pared 4 bases from V and 2 bases from J, leaving 6 bases between. The length of the CDR3 is 13 residues. The DNA for the CDR3 is TGCGCCAGCAGCGGGAAAAACACCGGGGAGCTGTTTTTT. Encoded protein: CASSGKNTGELFF.

The J gene is TRBJ2-4, the V gene TRBV5-1, with D tentatively TRBD2 (6 bases). The germline V and J ends were trimmed by 4 bases and 9 bases, with 14 bases remaining between them. From germline, CDR1 is SGHRS and CDR2 YFSETQ. The CDR3 runs to 13 residues. The chain's CDR3 is CASSAGNPGIQYF. The CDR3, as DNA: TGCGCCAGCAGCGCGGGGAACCCCGGCATTCAGTACTTC.

J is TRBJ2-7 and V is TRBV19; unclear D gene. V was clipped by 2 bases and J by 0 bases, with 11 bases between them. The V gene's germline CDR1 is LNHDA and CDR2 SQIVND (reference sequence). This CDR3 spans 15 amino acids. In DNA form, the CDR3 reads TGTGCCAGTAGTATATGGGCTGAGAGCTCCTACGAGCAGTACTTC. This encodes CASSIWAESSYEQYF.

In the case of this clone: This specimen includes other DNA sequences encoding the same CDR3. The CDR3 sequence is CATSRPTGGNEKLFF. CDR3 sequence (DNA): TGTGCCACCAGCAGACCGACAGGGGGGAATGAAAAACTGTTTTTT. This chain joins TRBV15 and TRBJ1-4; 9 positions agree with TRBD1. The germline CDR1 and CDR2 sequences are LNHNV and YYDKDF (reference sequence). CDR3 size: 15 residues. The V segment lost 2 bases and the J segment 5 bases; nucleotides outside the gene matches: 3.

The chain uses TRBV19 and TRBJ2-2; maybe TRBD2 (5 bases). V was pared by 4 bases and J by 3 bases, with 9 bases between. This CDR3 is 14 amino acids long. Germline CDR1 and CDR2: LNHDA and SQIVND (reference sequence). CDR3 nucleotide sequence: TGTGCCAGTAGTACTGCGAGGGACACCGGGGAGCTGTTTTTT. Its protein is CASSTARDTGELFF.

This chain uses TRBV27 with TRBJ2-2; D ambiguous. Germline V CDR1 and CDR2: MNHEY, SMNVEV (reference sequence). With 7 bases removed from V and 0 bases from J, the gap between germline ends came to 15 bases. This CDR3 spans 16 amino acids. The CDR3 nucleotides read TGTGCCAGCACCCCCTCGACATTTTCGAACACCGGGGAGCTGTTTTTT. Amino acids: CASTPSTFSNTGELFF.

The rearrangement joins TRBV28 to TRBJ1-2; D remains ambiguous. This CDR3 comprises 15 residues. Germline loops: CDR1 MDHEN, CDR2 SYDVKM. Trimming shortened V by 2 bases and J by 2 bases, and 12 bases separated the two germline ends. CDR3 nucleotides: TGTGCCAGCAGTTTAGGGTCAGTCTCCAACTATGGCTACACCTTC. The encoded protein is CASSLGSVSNYGYTF.

V and J are TRBV20-1 and TRBJ2-6; 7 bases line up with TRBD1. Germline values: CDR1 DFQATT, CDR2 SNEGSKA (reference sequence). The length of the CDR3 is 14 residues. The junction had 1 base not matched to a gene; V was cut back by 3 bases and J by 2 bases. CDR3: CSASQGAGANVLTF. The CDR3 DNA is TGCAGTGCTAGTCAGGGGGCTGGGGCCAACGTCCTGACTTTC.

The chain uses TRBV5-1 and TRBJ2-7, with D hard to call. Trimming shortened V by 4 bases and J by 2 bases, and 10 bases separated the two germline ends. This CDR3 is 13 amino acids long. Germline CDR1 is SGHRS and CDR2 is YFSETQ. The CDR3 sequence is CASSLPAAYEQYF. The DNA of the CDR3 is TGCGCCAGCAGCCTACCGGCCGCCTACGAGCAGTACTTC.

The chain recombines TRBV28 with TRBJ1-5, with 9 bases that match TRBD1. The CDR3 is made up of 16 amino acids. Trimming at V came to 4 bases and at J to 7 bases, leaving 11 bases not matched to a gene. The germline CDR1 and CDR2 sequences are MDHEN and SYDVKM. The CDR3 DNA reads as TGTGCCAGCAGTTCAGGGGACAGGGTCTTTGTGCAGCCCCAGCATTTT. It translates to CASSSGDRVFVQPQHF.

This clone is a singleton in its sample. The V and J genes are TRBV18 and TRBJ1-2, with a tentative D call TRBD1 (5 bases). The germline V gene has CDR1 KGHSH and CDR2 LQKENI. The CDR3 runs to 15 residues. V was cut by 0 bases and J by 2 bases, with 10 bases left in between. CDR3 sequence: CASSPPAGRNYGYTF. The CDR3 nucleotides are TGTGCCAGCTCACCACCGGCAGGGAGGAACTATGGCTACACCTTC.

V and J are TRBV9 and TRBJ2-1; 8 positions match TRBD1. Looked up from germline, CDR1 is SGDLS and CDR2 is YYNGEE. V trimming: 0 bases; J trimming: 5 bases; junction bases outside the gene matches: 7. This CDR3 spans 16 amino acids. The CDR3 coding sequence is TGTGCCAGCAGCGTAGATGGACAGGGTAAGAACAATGAGCAGTTCTTC. This gives the protein CASSVDGQGKNNEQFF.

The CDR3 DNA reads TGCGCCAGCAGCCAAGATTGGTCGGCCGGGGAGCTGTTTTTT. Protein sequence: CASSQDWSAGELFF. The chain couples TRBV4-3 to TRBJ2-2, with unresolved D. The CDR3 spans 14 residues. The V gene's germline CDR1 is LGHNA and CDR2 YSLEER. Trimming removed 0 bases at V and 6 bases at J, with 8 bases between.